Shown below are 16 T cell receptor beta chains from a single sample sequenced in a study of blood T cell repertoires in COVID-19. This table comes from immunoSEQ multiplex PCR, and its TCRdb copy is limited to in-frame clones, with some not included. Of 210,000 or so clones in the sample, over 75% were seen once. Sequences were obtained from peripheral blood. These TCRs come from a woman between 40 and 55 years old who had recovered from COVID-19.

The J gene is TRBJ2-5, the V gene TRBV5-4; 7 bases agree with TRBD1. Germline V gene sequence: CDR1 SGHNT, CDR2 YYREEE (reference sequence). Losses at the gene ends were 7 bases for V and 2 bases for J; bases not matched to a gene: 8. The CDR3 is made up of 14 amino acids. In DNA, the CDR3 is TGTGCCAGCGGCCTTCCGGGACAGCAAGAGACCCAGTACTTC. It specifies CASGLPGQQETQYF.

The V and J genes are TRBV27 and TRBJ2-7; TRBD2 matches at 7 bases. In germline, CDR1 is MNHEY, CDR2 SMNVEV (reference sequence). The CDR3 consists of 15 residues. The V gene end was trimmed by 3 bases and the J gene end by 1 base; junction bases not matched to a gene: 6. This chain's CDR3 is CASSLRSSGSYEQYF. In DNA form, the CDR3 reads TGTGCCAGCAGTTTGAGGTCTAGCGGATCCTACGAGCAGTACTTC.

J is TRBJ1-1 and V is TRBV29-1; D may be TRBD1 (5 bases). The CDR3 is 15 residues long. Germline V gene data show CDR1 as SQVTM and CDR2 as ANQGSEA. The V and J ends lost 7 bases and 1 base respectively, with 19 bases between them. The CDR3 DNA sequence: TGCAGCGCAGGGAGGGTTTGGGAGTGGAACACTGAAGCTTTCTTT. Residues: CSAGRVWEWNTEAFF.

The J gene is TRBJ2-5, the V gene TRBV28, with D perhaps TRBD1 (5 bases). This CDR3 has 15 amino acids. Trimming took 5 bases from V and 2 from J, leaving 15 bases between them. Germline V gene sequence: CDR1 MDHEN, CDR2 SYDVKM. The CDR3 DNA is TGTGCCAGCAGTAACGACAGACTCCTACAAGAGACCCAGTACTTC. Translated, it gives CASSNDRLLQETQYF.

V is TRBV7-2 and J is TRBJ1-1; 8 bases are shared with TRBD1. Germline CDR1 is SGHTA and CDR2 is FQGNSA. The CDR3 runs 14 residues. Trimming took 1 base from V and 4 from J; bases not matched to a gene: 2. In DNA form, the CDR3 reads TGTGCCAGCAGCTTAGTTACAGGGGGCACTGAAGCTTTCTTT. This gives the protein CASSLVTGGTEAFF. The full variable domain, its missing parts supplied by reference TRBV7-2 and TRBJ1-1, is GAGVSQSPSNKVTEKGKDVELRCDPISGHTALYWYRQSLGQGLEFLIYFQGNSAPDKSGLPSDRFSAERTGGSVSTLTIQRTQQEDSAVYLCASSLVTGGTEAFFGQGTRLTVV.

The chain employs TRBV7-2 and TRBJ2-7, with 7 bases that match TRBD1. The V segment lost 5 bases and the J segment 1 base; nucleotides outside the gene matches: 20. This CDR3 has 19 residues. CDR1 SGHTA and CDR2 FQGNSA come from the germline V gene. CDR3 DNA sequence: TGTGCCAGCAGCATTCGGACAGGTTCGCCAACGATTTCTTCCTACGAGCAGTACTTC. This gives the protein CASSIRTGSPTISSYEQYF. Drawing the rest from reference TRBV7-2 and TRBJ2-7, the complete variable domain is GAGVSQSPSNKVTEKGKDVELRCDPISGHTALYWYRQSLGQGLEFLIYFQGNSAPDKSGLPSDRFSAERTGGSVSTLTIQRTQQEDSAVYLCASSIRTGSPTISSYEQYFGPGTRLTVT.

The chain has TRBV24-1 and TRBJ2-4; 8 positions match TRBD1. CDR3 length: 18 amino acids. The V and J ends lost 4 bases and 13 bases, in that order; junction bases with no gene match: 23. The germline CDR1 and CDR2 sequences are KGHDR and SFDVKD. The CDR3 is CATSDTTPPGQGSAGQYF. DNA of the CDR3: TGTGCCACCAGTGACACGACTCCCCCCGGACAGGGCAGCGCAGGGCAGTACTTC.

The chain is built from TRBV5-4 and TRBJ1-2, with 10 nucleotides matching TRBD1. With V trimmed by 4 bases and J by 4 bases, 7 bases remained unmatched. Germline assignment: CDR1 SGHNT and CDR2 YYREEE (reference sequence). The CDR3 length is 15 residues. The chain's CDR3 is CASSERDRGIYGYTF. The CDR3 nucleotides read TGTGCCAGCAGCGAAAGGGACAGGGGTATCTATGGCTACACCTTC.

The chain joins TRBV7-8 to TRBJ2-2, with 9 positions matching TRBD1. This CDR3 comprises 16 residues. Trimming removed 10 bases from V and 7 bases from J; junction bases left unmatched: 16. Per the germline V gene, CDR1 is SGHVS and CDR2 is FQNEAQ. The CDR3 DNA follows: TGTGCCACCAGTCGTTGGGGACAGGGAGGGAGCGGGGAGCTGTTTTTT. Protein: CATSRWGQGGSGELFF.

V and J are TRBV6-1 and TRBJ2-7, with 10 positions matching TRBD1. V gave up 3 bases and J gave up 4 bases; unmatched junction bases: 6. CDR3 length: 15 amino acids. Germline values: CDR1 MNHNS, CDR2 SASEGT. The CDR3 DNA reads as TGTGCCAGCAGTGACGCCGGGACAGGGGCTTACGAGCAGTACTTC. Its protein product is CASSDAGTGAYEQYF.

This chain joins TRBV7-2 and TRBJ2-2, with 13 positions matching TRBD2. Germline CDR1 and CDR2: SGHTA and FQGNSA. Unmatched junction bases numbered 4, after V lost 5 bases and J lost 4 bases. The CDR3 spans 16 residues. CDR3 DNA sequence: TGTGCCAGCAGCCAGACTAGCGGGAGGATCACCGGGGAGCTGTTTTTT. This translates into CASSQTSGRITGELFF.

The rearrangement links TRBV27 to TRBJ1-2; D uncertain. This CDR3 has 15 residues. Trimming took 4 bases from V and 3 from J, leaving 15 bases between them. Germline V gene data show CDR1 as MNHEY and CDR2 as SMNVEV (reference sequence). The CDR3 DNA follows: TGTGCCAGCAGTTCCCTCGGAGGGCAGGACTATGGCTACACCTTC. Amino acid sequence: CASSSLGGQDYGYTF.

This clone was recorded once. J is TRBJ1-2 and V is TRBV5-6; TRBD1 matches at 8 bases. This CDR3 has 14 residues. The germline V gene encodes CDR1 SGHDT and CDR2 YYEEEE. V shed 3 bases, J shed 3 bases, and the junction held 4 bases outside the gene matches. This CDR3 is CASSWTGTDYGYTF. Written as DNA, the CDR3 is TGTGCCAGCAGCTGGACAGGGACCGACTATGGCTACACCTTC.

The CDR3 sequence: CASSRETSGRLYEQYF. The CDR3 DNA reads as TGTGCCAGCAGCCGAGAAACTAGCGGGAGGCTCTACGAGCAGTACTTC. This sequence joins TRBV5-6 and TRBJ2-7, with TRBD2 matching over 12 bases. The CDR3 is 16 amino acids. Trimming took 4 bases from V and 3 from J; bases not matched to a gene: 8. The germline V gene has CDR1 SGHDT and CDR2 YYEEEE.

V usage is TRBV5-1 and J usage is TRBJ2-1; 12 nucleotides align to TRBD2. V gave up 4 bases and J gave up 0 bases; unmatched junction bases: 8. The CDR3 runs 18 residues. The germline CDR1 and CDR2 sequences are SGHRS and YFSETQ. The DNA of the CDR3 is TGCGCCAGCAGCCAAGGACTAGCGGGACGAAGCTCCTACAATGAGCAGTTCTTC. Translating it yields CASSQGLAGRSSYNEQFF.

V and J are TRBV7-8 and TRBJ2-1; D possibly corresponds to TRBD2 (5 bases). This CDR3 has 14 amino acids. Germline CDR1 is SGHVS and CDR2 is FQNEAQ. The V and J ends lost 5 bases and 3 bases respectively, with 11 bases between them. CDR3 loop: CASSPPGDYNEQFF. The CDR3 nucleotides are TGTGCCAGCAGCCCTCCCGGGGACTACAATGAGCAGTTCTTC.